These 4 T cell receptor beta chains share one sample of origin, sequenced in a study of PD-1 blockade in classical Hodgkin lymphoma. Each patient relapsed following autologous stem cell transplantation, and prior brentuximab vedotin exposure differed. Thawed PBMCs yielded CD4+ T cells through magnetic negative selection. The data were produced by immunoSEQ multiplex PCR, yet TCRdb's version contains in-frame clones alone and is incomplete. Of about 29,000 clones listed, 85% are singletons. Sequencing used CD4+ T cells from blood, obtained at baseline. The source is a human donor with classical Hodgkin lymphoma.

This rearrangement joins TRBV7-8 to TRBJ2-3; TRBD1 is a possible D gene (6 bases). The CDR3 extends over 15 amino acids. From germline, CDR1 is SGHVS and CDR2 FQNEAQ. V was cut by 3 bases and J by 7 bases, with 17 bases left in between. CDR3 region: CASSLSQGILNTQYF. As DNA, the CDR3 is TGTGCCAGCAGCTTGTCACAGGGTATTTTGAATACGCAGTATTTT.

V gene TRBV14 combines with J gene TRBJ2-3; no reliable D call. CDR1 and CDR2 (germline): SGHDN, FVKESK. Trimming removed 3 bases at V and 1 base at J, with 8 bases between. The CDR3 contains 14 residues. This chain's CDR3 is CASSQVQGTDTQYF. The CDR3 region has the DNA TGTGCCAGCAGCCAGGTCCAGGGCACAGATACGCAGTATTTT. Using reference TRBV14 and TRBJ2-3 for the parts outside the CDR3, the full variable domain is EAGVTQFPSHSVIEKGQTVTLRCDPISGHDNLYWYRRVMGKEIKFLLHFVKESKQDESGMPNNRFLAERTGGTYSTLKVQPAELEDSGVYFCASSQVQGTDTQYFGPGTRLTVL.

This clone was seen a single time. The CDR3: CASSRDRGVVDTQYF. The CDR3 DNA reads TGTGCCAGCAGCCGGGACAGGGGAGTAGTAGATACGCAGTATTTT. The gene calls are TRBV7-9 and TRBJ2-3; TRBD1 aligns across 10 bases. The ends lost 5 bases at V and 5 bases at J; junction bases unmatched: 7. This CDR3 has 15 amino acids. The germline CDR1 and CDR2 sequences are SEHNR and FQNEAQ (reference sequence).

The V gene is TRBV9, the J gene TRBJ2-3; 9 bases are shared with TRBD2. V shed 4 bases and J 1 base; nucleotides not matched to a gene: 13. There are 18 residues in the CDR3. Germline CDR1 and CDR2: SGDLS and YYNGEE. The DNA of the CDR3 is TGTGCCAGCAGCCCGAGGGTAGCGGGAGAACTGGGCACAGATACGCAGTATTTT. As protein: CASSPRVAGELGTDTQYF.